This paragraph reports one TCR beta chain. These data originate in a study of blood T cell repertoires in COVID-19. Looking at the study overall: The cDNA or gDNA used as material had been derived from T cells, B-cell-depleted T cells, or PBMCs.

In the authors' workflow: Amplifying reference gene primers gave estimates of nucleated cell counts. Sequencing used immunoSEQ multiplex PCR; TCRdb keeps in-frame clones, though not all of them. The V and J calls and clone size come from that table; D and trimming were worked out from the DNA. Of fewer than 300,000 clones in the sample, approximately 87% were seen once. Trimming left V 7 bases short and J 6 bases short, with 20 bases between. This CDR3 contains 15 residues. Germline assignment: CDR1 SEHNR and CDR2 FQNEAQ (reference sequence). The chain has TRBV7-9 and TRBJ2-3; no definite D call. Sequencing input: peripheral blood. The source is a woman under 40 with COVID-19, enrolled during active disease. The CDR3 DNA reads TGTGCCAGCACCCATAGTGGTACGCCGGAGGATACGCAGTATTTT. This sequence encodes CASTHSGTPEDTQYF.